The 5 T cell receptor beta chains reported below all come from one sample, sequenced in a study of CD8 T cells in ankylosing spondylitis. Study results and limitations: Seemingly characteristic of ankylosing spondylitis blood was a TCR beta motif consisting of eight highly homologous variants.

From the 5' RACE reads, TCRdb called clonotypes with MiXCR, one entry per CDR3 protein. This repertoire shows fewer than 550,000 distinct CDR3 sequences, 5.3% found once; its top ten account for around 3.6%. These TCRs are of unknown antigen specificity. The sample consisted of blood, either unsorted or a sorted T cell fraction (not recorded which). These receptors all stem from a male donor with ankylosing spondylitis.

Written as DNA, the CDR3 is TGCGCCAGCAGCCAAGATGGCAGGACCTACAATGAGCAGTTCTTC. Encoded protein: CASSQDGRTYNEQFF. The chain recombines TRBV4-3 with TRBJ2-1; D unclear. Between the trimmed V and J ends, which lost 0 bases and 2 bases, there was a span of 8 bases. This CDR3 is 15 amino acids long. Germline V gene lookup returns CDR1 LGHNA and CDR2 YSLEER.

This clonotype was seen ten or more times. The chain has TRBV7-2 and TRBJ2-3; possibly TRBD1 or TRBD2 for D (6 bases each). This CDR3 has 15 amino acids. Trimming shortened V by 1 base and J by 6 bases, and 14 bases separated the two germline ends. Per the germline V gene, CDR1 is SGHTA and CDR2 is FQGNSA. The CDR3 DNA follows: TGTGCCAGCAGCTTAGATAGGGGGGCCGTGGATACGCAGTATTTT. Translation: CASSLDRGAVDTQYF.

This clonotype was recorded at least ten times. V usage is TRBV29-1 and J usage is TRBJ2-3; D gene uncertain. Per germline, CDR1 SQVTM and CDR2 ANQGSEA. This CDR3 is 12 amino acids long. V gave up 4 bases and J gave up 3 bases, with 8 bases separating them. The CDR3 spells CSVGYVTDTQYF. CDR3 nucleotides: TGCAGCGTTGGGTATGTGACAGATACGCAGTATTTT.

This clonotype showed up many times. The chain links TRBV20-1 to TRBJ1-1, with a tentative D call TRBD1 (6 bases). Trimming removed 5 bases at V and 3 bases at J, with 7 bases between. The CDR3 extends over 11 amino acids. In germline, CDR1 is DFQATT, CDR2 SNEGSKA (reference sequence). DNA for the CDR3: TGCAGTGCTGAGGGGGACACTGAAGCTTTCTTT. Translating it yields CSAEGDTEAFF.

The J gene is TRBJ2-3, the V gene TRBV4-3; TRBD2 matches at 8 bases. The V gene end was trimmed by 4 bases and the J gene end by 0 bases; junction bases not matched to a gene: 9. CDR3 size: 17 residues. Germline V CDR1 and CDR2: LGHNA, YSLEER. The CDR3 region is CASSPPEREPSTDTQYF. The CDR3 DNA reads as TGCGCCAGCAGCCCGCCTGAGCGGGAGCCTAGCACAGATACGCAGTATTTT.